These 2 T cell receptor beta chains came from one sample sequenced in a study of cytomegalovirus exposure and HLA in healthy donors. PCR primers comprised 60 Vbeta and 13 Jbeta primers. Here immunoSEQ multiplex PCR was the method, and the copy in TCRdb shows in-frame clones only, minus some. Here the sample spans some 97,000 clones, about 75% being singletons. Material for sequencing was PBMCs. These receptors came from a woman younger than 30 in good health and CMV-seropositive.

This chain links TRBV23-1 with TRBJ2-7; 13 bases are shared with TRBD2. TRBV23-1 is treated as an ORF (open reading frame) with a function not yet certain. The CDR3 runs to 18 residues. Trimming cost V 9 bases and J 7 bases; bases outside gene matches: 21. CDR3 region: CASIRREIGLAGAREQYF. In DNA form, the CDR3 reads TGCGCCAGTATCCGACGGGAGATCGGACTAGCGGGAGCGCGAGAGCAGTACTTC.

The chain recombines TRBV11-2 with TRBJ2-1; tentative D call: TRBD2 (6 bases). There are 13 residues in the CDR3. Germline CDR1 SGHAT, CDR2 FQNNGV. V shed 6 bases and J shed 8 bases, with 14 bases lying between them. DNA for the CDR3: TGTGCCAGCAGGGCCGGGAGTAGCGATGAGCAGTTCTTC. Its translation: CASRAGSSDEQFF.